Following are 20 T cell receptor beta chains from one sample sequenced in a study of identical twins (dated by TCRdb to 2016 to 2018). The method was 5' RACE. The instrument given in TCRdb is Illumina HiSeq 2000. Using fastp trimming at Q25 and MiXCR clonotype assembly, TCRdb reanalyzed the public sequencing data and kept in-frame beta chains. One record per CDR3 amino acid sequence lists the most common genes and DNA. The table for this sample lists more than 1.5 million distinct CDR3 sequences; 25% to 35% of them were counted only once. The ten biggest clones cover less than 0.35% of the sample. The specimen sequenced was cord blood. The receptors shown here come from a newborn girl in good health.

This rearrangement joins TRBV29-1 to TRBJ2-4; D tentatively fits TRBD1 or TRBD2 (6 bases each). The J call may be wrong; the DNA end is better matched by TRBJ2-7. This CDR3 has 13 amino acids. CDR1 is SQVTM and CDR2 is ANQGSEA in the germline V gene. The CDR3 nucleotides read TGCAGCGTACAGAACAGGGTCGGGGGCGAGCAGTACTTC. Its protein is CSVQNRVGGEQYF.

The J gene is TRBJ1-3, the V gene TRBV7-9; D might be TRBD1 (6 bases). The CDR3 is 15 residues long. The germline V gene has CDR1 SEHNR and CDR2 FQNEAQ (reference sequence). V was trimmed by 1 base and J by 0 bases, leaving 7 bases between them. The CDR3 is CASSLDRDSGNTIYF. The DNA of the CDR3 is TGTGCCAGCAGCTTAGACAGGGACTCTGGAAACACCATATATTTT.

Ten or more counts support this clonotype. The rearrangement uses TRBV13 and TRBJ1-2, with 7 bases lining up with TRBD1. The CDR3 has 14 amino acids. With V trimmed by 1 base and J by 3 bases, 2 bases remained unmatched. Germline V gene sequence: CDR1 PRHDT, CDR2 FYEKMQ (reference sequence). CDR3 DNA sequence: TGTGCCAGCAGCTTAGAGGGGGCGGACTATGGCTACACCTTC. Translation: CASSLEGADYGYTF.

The chain carries TRBV7-2 and TRBJ1-5, with D possibly TRBD1 on 5 matching bases. Trimming removed 3 bases from V and 0 bases from J, with 9 bases in between. Germline CDR1 is SGHTA and CDR2 is FQGNSA. This CDR3 is built from 15 residues. In nucleotides, the CDR3 is TGTGCCAGCAGCTTCTCAGGGAATAGCAATCAGCCCCAGCATTTT. Its translation is CASSFSGNSNQPQHF.

Worth noting for this clonotype: A much more abundant neighbour one base away suggests this may be a read error. This chain connects TRBV29-1 to TRBJ2-1; TRBD2 matches at 8 bases. The J call may be incorrect, as the DNA end agrees better with TRBJ2-7. This CDR3 has 13 amino acids. Per germline, CDR1 SQVTM and CDR2 ANQGSEA. CDR3 nucleotides: TGCAGCGTTCTAAGCGGGAGTCGCGATGAGCAGTACTTC. It encodes CSVLSGSRDEQYF.

The sample holds a few counts of this clonotype. One junction end does not reproduce the germline sequence, and a read error may be involved. The chain's CDR3 is CASREAEYGSEQYF. DNA of the CDR3: TGTGCCAGCAGGGAAGCAGAATATGGCTCCGAGCAGTACTTC. The gene calls are TRBV2 and TRBJ2-7, with D hard to call. From germline, CDR1 is SNHLY and CDR2 FYNNEI. This CDR3 has 14 residues. The full variable domain, in which reference TRBV2 and TRBJ2-7 provide the parts outside the CDR3, is EPEVTQTPSHQVTQMGQEVILRCVPISNHLYFYWYRQILGQKVEFLVSFYNNEISEKSEIFDDQFSVERPDGSNFTLKIRSTKLEDSAMYFCASREAEYGSEQYFGPGTRLTVT.

The rearrangement links TRBV6-6 to TRBJ2-5, with 12 bases identical to TRBD2. V lost 4 bases and J lost 11; bases outside the gene matches: 14. The CDR3 has 16 amino acids. Germline V CDR1 and CDR2: MNHNY, SVGAGI (reference sequence). The CDR3 region is CASSLGVLAGGGEQYF. The CDR3 DNA reads TGTGCCAGCAGTTTAGGCGTACTAGCGGGGGGCGGTGAGCAGTACTTC.

Turning to this clonotype: Lacking the conserved final phenylalanine or tryptophan, this CDR3 likely reflects a read error. V and J are TRBV11-2 and TRBJ2-3; 9 bases are a match to TRBD2. The CDR3 consists of 16 residues. Looked up from germline, CDR1 is SGHAT and CDR2 is FQNNGV. Trimming took 0 bases from V and 2 from J; bases not matched to a gene: 3. The CDR3 region is CASSLDPSGVTDTQYC. DNA for the CDR3: TGTGCCAGCAGCTTAGATCCTAGCGGGGTCACAGATACGCAGTATTGT.

The chain carries TRBV7-6 and TRBJ2-5; D is uncertain. In germline, CDR1 is SGHVS, CDR2 FNYEAQ. CDR3 length: 13 residues. V lost 0 bases and J 5 bases, leaving 7 bases between the germline ends. CDR3 residues: CASSLAVSETQYF. As DNA, the CDR3 is TGTGCCAGCAGCTTAGCAGTGTCGGAGACCCAGTACTTC.

This chain uses TRBV24-1 with TRBJ2-7; weak D call: TRBD2 (5 bases). Looked up from germline, CDR1 is KGHDR and CDR2 is SFDVKD. V was clipped by 2 bases and J by 4 bases, with 8 bases between them. The CDR3 runs 13 residues. The CDR3 reads CATSDYEGYEQYF. Written as DNA, the CDR3 is TGTGCCACCAGTGATTACGAGGGTTACGAGCAGTACTTC.

This chain links TRBV5-1 with TRBJ2-3; 10 bases line up with TRBD2. CDR3 length: 17 amino acids. The V gene's germline CDR1 is SGHRS and CDR2 YFSETQ. With V trimmed by 0 bases and J by 5 bases, 9 bases remained unmatched. CDR3 coding DNA: TGCGCCAGCAGCTTGGAGGGCCTAGCGGGGGCGATAGATACGCAGTATTTT. This codes for CASSLEGLAGAIDTQYF.

This clonotype appeared a few times. The V and J genes are TRBV7-2 and TRBJ2-5; the D is unclear. The J call may be wrong; the DNA end is better matched by TRBJ2-7. Germline CDR1 is SGHTA and CDR2 is FQGNSA. This CDR3 contains 14 residues. The CDR3 here is CASSLDPLKYEQYF. CDR3 sequence (DNA): TGTGCCAGCAGCTTAGACCCCCTGAAGTACGAGCAGTACTTC.

The V call is TRBV6-1, the J call TRBJ2-7; 10 positions match TRBD1. This CDR3 comprises 17 residues. Germline loops: CDR1 MNHNS, CDR2 SASEGT. J gave up 5 bases and V 4 bases, and 14 bases lay outside the gene matches. The CDR3 region is CASSASQTRDRGHEQYF. In nucleotides, the CDR3 is TGTGCCAGCAGTGCCTCTCAGACCCGGGACAGGGGCCACGAGCAGTACTTC.

J is TRBJ2-5 and V is TRBV10-3; perhaps TRBD1 as D (6 bases). The germline V gene encodes CDR1 ENHRY and CDR2 SYGVKD. The CDR3 extends over 13 amino acids. The germline V and J ends were trimmed by 4 bases and 11 bases, with 17 bases remaining between them. As DNA, the CDR3 is TGTGCCATCAGTGGGGGCAGGGACAATGAGCAGTACTTC. It specifies CAISGGRDNEQYF.

This clonotype was seen ten or more times. This chain uses TRBV10-3 with TRBJ1-1, with D perhaps TRBD1 (5 bases). The CDR3 covers 14 residues. The V gene lost 3 bases and the J gene lost 1 base, with 9 bases spanning the gap. CDR1 ENHRY and CDR2 SYGVKD come from the germline V gene. The CDR3 here is CAISDPTGNTEAFF. The CDR3 DNA follows: TGTGCCATCAGTGACCCTACAGGGAACACTGAAGCTTTCTTT.

This clonotype was picked up a small number of times. The chain recombines TRBV3-1 with TRBJ2-1, with 9 bases fitting TRBD1. This CDR3 region has 15 residues. The V gene's germline CDR1 is LGHDT and CDR2 YNNKEL (reference sequence). With V trimmed by 0 bases and J by 6 bases, 3 bases remained unmatched. DNA of the CDR3: TGTGCCAGCAGCCAAGATCCGGACAGGGGCAATGAGCAGTTCTTC. This codes for CASSQDPDRGNEQFF.

This clonotype was seen a handful of times. V gene TRBV11-2 combines with J gene TRBJ2-1; tentatively, D is TRBD1 (7 bases). The CDR3 loop spans 15 amino acids. Germline CDR1 and CDR2: SGHAT and FQNNGV. V lost 1 base to trimming and J lost 7 bases, with 14 bases between them. The CDR3 sequence is CASSLGTGRENEQFF. The CDR3 DNA reads as TGTGCCAGCAGCTTAGGGACAGGACGGGAGAATGAGCAGTTCTTC.

The rearrangement uses TRBV20-1 and TRBJ1-2, with 7 bases identical to TRBD1. Germline CDR1 DFQATT, CDR2 SNEGSKA (reference sequence). This CDR3 contains 15 residues. With 5 bases clipped from V and 1 base from J, the junction kept 10 bases outside the gene matches. The CDR3 loop reads CSARRADRFNYGYTF. The CDR3 bases are TGCAGTGCTCGGAGGGCGGACAGGTTTAACTATGGCTACACCTTC.

This clonotype came up a few times. The V gene is TRBV7-9, the J gene TRBJ2-7; TRBD2 is a possible D gene (5 bases). The V gene lost 6 bases and the J gene lost 3 bases, with 12 bases spanning the gap. The CDR3 has 13 amino acids. From germline, CDR1 is SEHNR and CDR2 FQNEAQ (reference sequence). The DNA of the CDR3 is TGTGCCAGCAGTACTAGTCCCGGCTACGAGCAGTACTTC. Its protein is CASSTSPGYEQYF.

The chain joins TRBV12-3 or TRBV12-4 to TRBJ2-1, with D possibly matching TRBD2 (5 bases). The V gene lost 7 bases and the J gene lost 13 bases, with 14 bases spanning the gap. This CDR3 region has 11 residues. The CDR3 coding sequence is TGTGCCAGCACGATCGGGGAGACCCAGTTCTTC. Protein: CASTIGETQFF.